A single sample is the source of the 19 T cell receptor beta chains below, sequenced in a study of blood T cell repertoires in COVID-19. Sequencing used immunoSEQ multiplex PCR; TCRdb keeps in-frame clones, though not all of them. This sample yields 400,000 or so clones, of which nearly 90% are seen a single time; more than 2% belongs to the top ten. The sequenced material came from PBMCs or T cells enriched from blood (not recorded which). Receptors were obtained from a woman between 40 and 55 years old with acute COVID-19.

This chain uses TRBV11-2 with TRBJ2-7; 10 bases align to TRBD1. The germline CDR1 and CDR2 sequences are SGHAT and FQNNGV. The CDR3 has 14 residues. The V gene end was trimmed by 7 bases and the J gene end by 2 bases; junction bases not matched to a gene: 5. This CDR3 is CASTRTGGAYEQYF. DNA of the CDR3: TGTGCCAGCACTCGGACAGGGGGTGCCTACGAGCAGTACTTC. Variable domain in full (rest from reference TRBV11-2 and TRBJ2-7): EAGVAQSPRYKIIEKRQSVAFWCNPISGHATLYWYQQILGQGPKLLIQFQNNGVVDDSQLPKDRFSAERLKGVDSTLKIQPAKLEDSAVYLCASTRTGGAYEQYFGPGTRLTVT.

The rearrangement links TRBV14 to TRBJ1-1, with TRBD1 matching over 7 bases. J lost 2 bases, V lost 4 bases, and 1 base had no gene match. Germline V CDR1 and CDR2: SGHDN, FVKESK. This CDR3 region has 13 residues. CDR3 in DNA: TGTGCCAGCAGCCGACAGGGAAACACTGAAGCTTTCTTT. Translation: CASSRQGNTEAFF. The variable domain in full, with the rest retrieved from reference TRBV14 and TRBJ1-1, is EAGVTQFPSHSVIEKGQTVTLRCDPISGHDNLYWYRRVMGKEIKFLLHFVKESKQDESGMPNNRFLAERTGGTYSTLKVQPAELEDSGVYFCASSRQGNTEAFFGQGTRLTVV.

The chain couples TRBV27 to TRBJ2-5, with 11 positions matching TRBD2. J lost 2 bases, V lost 1 base, and 6 bases had no gene match. Germline assignment: CDR1 MNHEY and CDR2 SMNVEV (reference sequence). The CDR3 runs 17 residues. The CDR3 DNA is TGTGCCAGCAGTTTATTTAGCGGGGGGGCCCCTCAAGAGACCCAGTACTTC. Its protein product is CASSLFSGGAPQETQYF.

The V gene is TRBV20-1, the J gene TRBJ1-1; D gene ambiguous. The CDR3 totals 11 residues. Trimming pared 4 bases from V and 6 bases from J, leaving 9 bases between. Germline V CDR1 and CDR2: DFQATT, SNEGSKA (reference sequence). This CDR3 is CSATVFSEAFF. In DNA, the CDR3 is TGCAGTGCTACCGTGTTTTCTGAAGCTTTCTTT.

DNA for the CDR3: TGTGCCACCGGGGGGGGAATCCAAGAGACCCAGTACTTC. Amino acid sequence: CATGGGIQETQYF. The chain links TRBV10-3 to TRBJ2-5; 8 positions match TRBD2. J lost 1 base, V lost 10 bases, and 5 bases had no gene match. From germline, CDR1 is ENHRY and CDR2 SYGVKD. This CDR3 region has 13 residues.

The gene calls are TRBV7-2 and TRBJ2-3; D possibly corresponds to TRBD2 (7 bases). V lost 5 bases to trimming and J lost 14 bases, with 23 bases between them. Germline-derived CDR1 and CDR2 are SGHTA and FQGNSA. This CDR3 is 14 amino acids long. The CDR3 region is CASSQAPDGGLRYF. DNA for the CDR3: TGTGCCAGCAGCCAGGCCCCCGACGGGGGGCTTCGGTATTTT.

The chain combines TRBV25-1 with TRBJ1-1; 7 positions match TRBD1. CDR3 length: 15 amino acids. Per germline, CDR1 MGHDK and CDR2 SYGVNS. V shed 8 bases, J shed 0 bases, and the junction held 9 bases outside the gene matches. The DNA for the CDR3 is TGTGCCAGCCGGTCGGACAGGAGGATGAACACTGAAGCTTTCTTT. This translates into CASRSDRRMNTEAFF.

The J gene is TRBJ2-1, the V gene TRBV6-4; D is possibly TRBD2 (5 bases). The ends were cut back, 0 bases at V and 2 bases at J, with 11 bases in the middle. Germline CDR1 is MRHNA and CDR2 is SNTAGT. This CDR3 spans 16 amino acids. The CDR3 sequence is CASSDSTGFTYNEQFF. Here the CDR3 DNA reads TGTGCCAGCAGTGACTCGACGGGGTTTACCTACAATGAGCAGTTCTTC.

The rearrangement links TRBV7-2 to TRBJ1-6; 9 nucleotides match TRBD1. The CDR3 sequence is 16 residues long. With 3 bases clipped from V and 1 base from J, the junction kept 1 base outside the gene matches. Germline V CDR1 and CDR2: SGHTA, FQGNSA. The CDR3 protein is CASSFGQGSYNSPLHF. CDR3 bases: TGTGCCAGCAGCTTTGGACAGGGGTCCTATAATTCACCCCTCCACTTT.

This chain links TRBV15 with TRBJ2-6; the match to TRBD1 covers 11 bases. The ends lost 0 bases at V and 2 bases at J; junction bases unmatched: 9. The germline V gene encodes CDR1 LNHNV and CDR2 YYDKDF (reference sequence). The CDR3 loop spans 20 amino acids. Written as DNA, the CDR3 is TGTGCCACCAGCAGAGATCTTGGGACAGGGGGGTTAGCTGGGGCCAACGTCCTGACTTTC. Amino acid sequence: CATSRDLGTGGLAGANVLTF. The entire variable domain, with the rest obtained from reference TRBV15 and TRBJ2-6, is as follows: DAMVIQNPRYQVTQFGKPVTLSCSQTLNHNVMYWYQQKSSQAPKLLFHYYDKDFNNEADTPDNFQSRRPNTSFCFLDIRSPGLGDTAMYLCATSRDLGTGGLAGANVLTFGAGSRLTVL.

The chain recombines TRBV19 with TRBJ1-3; D is unclear. With 6 bases removed from V and 1 base from J, the gap between germline ends came to 16 bases. CDR1 is LNHDA and CDR2 is SQIVND in the germline V gene (reference sequence). The CDR3 is 16 amino acids. CDR3 coding DNA: TGTGCCAGTAGGAACCGACCCGGGGTGTCTGGAAACACCATATATTTT. Translated, it gives CASRNRPGVSGNTIYF.

The rearrangement uses TRBV27 and TRBJ2-7; 7 bases align to TRBD1. There are 17 residues in the CDR3. V shed 8 bases, J shed 4 bases, and the junction held 20 bases outside the gene matches. Germline values: CDR1 MNHEY, CDR2 SMNVEV (reference sequence). The CDR3 reads CASRLILRGPRGYEQYF. In nucleotides, the CDR3 is TGTGCCAGCCGTCTGATACTTAGGGGGCCCCGGGGATACGAGCAGTACTTC.

CDR3 loop: CASSQVNYPDTQYF. CDR3 nucleotides: TGTGCCAGCAGCCAAGTTAATTATCCAGATACGCAGTATTTT. The chain joins TRBV3-1 (or the pseudogene TRBV3-2) to TRBJ2-3, with D unclear. CDR1 and CDR2 from the germline V gene are LGHDT and YNNKEL (reference sequence). Trimming removed 1 base at V and 4 bases at J, with 9 bases between. This CDR3 contains 14 residues.

This chain links TRBV5-8 with TRBJ2-1, with a tentative D call TRBD2 (6 bases). This CDR3 is 14 amino acids long. The germline V gene has CDR1 SGHTS and CDR2 YDEGEE. Trimming removed 7 bases from V and 8 bases from J, with 19 bases in between. CDR3 nucleotides: TGTGCCAGCCCCGCGGGACCCCTCGCCGATGAGCAGTTCTTC. This gives the protein CASPAGPLADEQFF. Full variable domain (outside the CDR3, taken from reference TRBV5-8 and TRBJ2-1): EAGVTQSPTHLIKTRGQQATLRCSPISGHTSVYWYQQALGLGLQFLLWYDEGEERNRGNFPPRFSGRQFPNYSSELNVNALELEDSALYLCASPAGPLADEQFFGPGTRLTVL.

This sequence joins TRBV2 and TRBJ1-2; D may be TRBD1 (6 bases). CDR1 is SNHLY and CDR2 is FYNNEI in the germline V gene. The V end was cut by 3 bases, the J end by 8 bases, with 16 bases between. The CDR3 totals 14 residues. The CDR3 sequence is CASSESTGTYGYTF. The CDR3, as DNA: TGTGCCAGCAGTGAGAGTACAGGGACGTACGGCTACACCTTC.

The rearrangement joins TRBV7-8 to TRBJ1-2, with 8 bases aligning to TRBD1. The CDR3 has 17 amino acids. V dropped 10 bases and J dropped 8; count of bases not matched to a gene: 24. The V gene's germline CDR1 is SGHVS and CDR2 FQNEAQ. As DNA, the CDR3 is TGTGCCATCACCTCAGCCGGACAGGGCTCAGTTGGAGCGGGCTACACCTTC. Its protein is CAITSAGQGSVGAGYTF.

This clone was seen just once. This chain joins TRBV29-1 and TRBJ1-3, with D unclear. The V end lost 7 bases, the J end lost 0 bases, and 4 bases lay between the germline ends. From germline, CDR1 is SQVTM and CDR2 ANQGSEA. The CDR3 covers 11 residues. The DNA for the CDR3 is TGCAGCGCCAGCTCTGGAAACACCATATATTTT. Encoded protein: CSASSGNTIYF.

The chain is built from TRBV19 and TRBJ1-1; TRBD1 might be the D (5 bases). The CDR3 has 13 amino acids. The V gene lost 5 bases and the J gene lost 1 base, with 8 bases spanning the gap. The V gene's germline CDR1 is LNHDA and CDR2 SQIVND (reference sequence). CDR3 residues: CASSLRENTEAFF. DNA for the CDR3: TGTGCCAGTAGTCTCAGGGAGAACACTGAAGCTTTCTTT.

The V and J genes are TRBV5-1 and TRBJ2-3, with 11 bases matching TRBD1. Germline V gives CDR1 SGHRS, CDR2 YFSETQ. This CDR3 region has 15 residues. The J segment lost 3 bases and the V segment lost 2 bases, leaving 2 bases of the junction unmatched. CDR3 nucleotide sequence: TGCGCCAGCAGCTTCGGACAGGGGGCAACAGATACGCAGTATTTT. Protein: CASSFGQGATDTQYF. Full variable domain (outside the CDR3, taken from reference TRBV5-1 and TRBJ2-3): KAGVTQTPRYLIKTRGQQVTLSCSPISGHRSVSWYQQTPGQGLQFLFEYFSETQRNKGNFPGRFSGRQFSNSRSEMNVSTLELGDSALYLCASSFGQGATDTQYFGPGTRLTVL.